The source of this T cell receptor (beta chain) is a study of blood T cell repertoires in COVID-19. Study details: In Cohort 3, a recovered donor had either two negative PCRs, clearance, or symptom resolution. The origin of the acute and convalescent COVID-19 samples was the United States, Italy and Spain.

Participants were aged about 18 to 100 years from approximately 25 US areas. Participant reports of clinical history set cohort assignment. Deletions cut 5 bases from V and 7 bases from J, with 15 bases between. This CDR3 is 14 amino acids long. CDR1 SGHTA and CDR2 FQGNSA come from the germline V gene. Clones were sequenced by immunoSEQ multiplex PCR, and TCRdb holds only the in-frame ones, with some missing. This sample has 350,000 to 400,000 clones, with more than 75% found just once. The chain employs TRBV7-2 and TRBJ2-1; D is possibly TRBD2 (6 bases). This clonotype was sampled from a man between 35 and 55 years old in a cohort exposed to, infected with or recovered from COVID-19 (not recorded which). Input material: PBMCs or T cells enriched from blood (not recorded which). This CDR3 is CASSPVAAVNEQFF. DNA for the CDR3: TGTGCCAGCAGCCCCGTAGCGGCAGTTAATGAGCAGTTCTTC.